This T cell receptor (beta chain) was sequenced for a study of identical twins. The CDR3 runs 16 residues. Germline V gene sequence: CDR1 MNHNS, CDR2 SASEGT. V shed 6 bases and J 4 bases; nucleotides not matched to a gene: 11. TCRdb re-called the 5' RACE reads through MiXCR, storing one row per CDR3 protein. The sample holds around 690,000 distinct CDR3 sequences, approximately 22% seen once. A further study also used this sample, focusing on T cells expressing NK-cell markers.

Sequencing was done on a sample of PBMCs. The rearrangement joins TRBV6-1 to TRBJ1-2; TRBD1 agrees at 10 bases. This TCR derives from a young woman in good health. The CDR3 reads CASRRGTGAPSYGYTF. The CDR3 nucleotides are TGTGCCAGCAGAAGGGGGACAGGGGCTCCCTCCTATGGCTACACCTTC.